The 24 T cell receptor beta chains given below trace back to one sample, sequenced in a study of shared clonotypes between healthy human individuals. Some clones are missing from TCRdb's copy, which holds only in-frame ones; the method was immunoSEQ multiplex PCR. This table holds millions of clones, about 95% found once. CD45RO-negative cells were positively selected for CCR7, leaving out terminally differentiated effector memory CD45RA+ cells. What was sequenced was naive CD8+ T cells sorted from blood. These receptors originate from a man in his late teens or twenties in good health.

The rearrangement joins TRBV9 to TRBJ2-7; TRBD1 aligns across 8 bases. The length of the CDR3 is 15 residues. Trimming took 0 bases from V and 3 from J; bases not matched to a gene: 5. From germline, CDR1 is SGDLS and CDR2 YYNGEE. The CDR3 here is CASSVEAGGDYEQYF. In DNA, the CDR3 is TGTGCCAGCAGCGTAGAGGCAGGGGGCGACTACGAGCAGTACTTC. Full variable domain (missing parts from reference TRBV9 and TRBJ2-7): DSGVTQTPKHLITATGQRVTLRCSPRSGDLSVYWYQQSLDQGLQFLIQYYNGEERAKGNILERFSAQQFPDLHSELNLSSLELGDSALYFCASSVEAGGDYEQYFGPGTRLTVT.

The chain has TRBV7-9 and TRBJ1-1, with D perhaps matching TRBD1 (6 bases). The ends were cut back, 11 bases at V and 4 bases at J, with 20 bases in the middle. This CDR3 is 14 amino acids long. The V gene's germline CDR1 is SEHNR and CDR2 FQNEAQ (reference sequence). The CDR3 region has the DNA TGTGCCCCAGGTGGAGGGGGGATTGGCACTGAAGCTTTCTTT. As protein: CAPGGGGIGTEAFF.

The chain carries TRBV9 and TRBJ2-1; the match to TRBD2 covers 12 bases. V trimming: 0 bases; J trimming: 4 bases; junction bases outside the gene matches: 8. The germline gives CDR1 SGDLS, CDR2 YYNGEE. The CDR3 runs 18 residues. In DNA form, the CDR3 reads TGTGCCAGCAGCGTAGGGTCCGGGCTAGCGGGAGGGTACAATGAGCAGTTCTTC. It yields the protein CASSVGSGLAGGYNEQFF.

This chain links TRBV5-4 with TRBJ2-3; TRBD1 is a possible D gene (5 bases). V was pared by 3 bases and J by 5 bases, with 13 bases between. This CDR3 contains 14 residues. The germline CDR1 and CDR2 sequences are SGHNT and YYREEE (reference sequence). The CDR3 loop reads CASSSQEGQDTQYF. CDR3 DNA: TGTGCCAGCAGCTCACAGGAAGGTCAAGATACGCAGTATTTT.

V and J are TRBV2 and TRBJ2-7; D is ambiguous. From germline, CDR1 is SNHLY and CDR2 FYNNEI. The CDR3 totals 12 residues. Trimming took 8 bases from V and 3 from J, leaving 11 bases between them. The CDR3 nucleotides read TGTGCCAGCCTTGGGCTTTTCTACGAGCAGTACTTC. Translating gives CASLGLFYEQYF.

The chain combines TRBV4-3 with TRBJ2-3; 7 nucleotides agree with TRBD2. V gave up 2 bases and J gave up 2 bases; unmatched junction bases: 10. Germline CDR1 LGHNA, CDR2 YSLEER. This CDR3 region has 17 residues. CDR3 nucleotides: TGCGCCAGCAGCCAAAGCTGGGGGGGGAGTTACACAGATACGCAGTATTTT. Its translation: CASSQSWGGSYTDTQYF.

J is TRBJ2-6 and V is TRBV19, with D possibly TRBD2 on 6 matching bases. CDR3 size: 19 residues. Germline V gene lookup returns CDR1 LNHDA and CDR2 SQIVND (reference sequence). Trimming pared 0 bases from V and 0 bases from J, leaving 15 bases between. The DNA for the CDR3 is TGTGCCAGTAGTATAGAAGAACAGCGGGTCGGCTCTGGGGCCAACGTCCTGACTTTC. Protein sequence: CASSIEEQRVGSGANVLTF.

The gene calls are TRBV5-1 and TRBJ2-7; 8 nucleotides align to TRBD1. The germline V gene has CDR1 SGHRS and CDR2 YFSETQ. This CDR3 contains 15 residues. V was clipped by 4 bases and J by 0 bases; unmatched bases: 6. The CDR3 here is CASSPVTGASYEQYF. The CDR3 DNA reads TGCGCCAGCAGCCCCGTGACAGGGGCCTCCTACGAGCAGTACTTC.

CDR3 DNA sequence: TGCGCCAGCAGCTTGGAGGAGGACCGAATCTACAATGAGCAGTTCTTC. Translating it yields CASSLEEDRIYNEQFF. The chain couples TRBV5-1 to TRBJ2-1, with a weak D call TRBD2 (5 bases). Per the germline V gene, CDR1 is SGHRS and CDR2 is YFSETQ. Trimming left V 0 bases short and J 3 bases short, with 13 bases between. This CDR3 region has 16 residues.

This chain connects TRBV15 to TRBJ1-5, with TRBD1 identical over 9 bases. The CDR3 consists of 21 residues. Unmatched junction bases numbered 23, after V lost 7 bases and J lost 1 base. Germline V lookup: CDR1 LNHNV, CDR2 YYDKDF (reference sequence). Written as DNA, the CDR3 is TGTGCCACCAACGACCTACAGGGGGCGAAAACGGTTAGAGGGAGCAATCAGCCCCAGCATTTT. It is translated as CATNDLQGAKTVRGSNQPQHF.

This chain uses TRBV19 with TRBJ1-6; no reliable D call. This CDR3 has 13 residues. The V end lost 2 bases, the J end lost 7 bases, and 6 bases lay between the germline ends. In germline, CDR1 is LNHDA, CDR2 SQIVND (reference sequence). CDR3 sequence (DNA): TGTGCCAGTAGTATACAGCAGAATTCACCCCTCCACTTT. Residues: CASSIQQNSPLHF.

The chain is built from TRBV6-5 and TRBJ2-7; the match to TRBD1 covers 9 bases. Germline V gene data show CDR1 as MNHEY and CDR2 as SVGAGI. The junction had 4 bases not matched to a gene; V was cut back by 7 bases and J by 0 bases. This CDR3 spans 14 amino acids. DNA of the CDR3: TGTGCCAGCACCAAGACAGGGGGCTCCTACGAGCAGTACTTC. The encoded protein is CASTKTGGSYEQYF.

The chain uses TRBV5-6 and TRBJ2-1; a weak D match, TRBD2 (6 bases). Trimming took off 1 base at V and 2 bases at J, with 10 bases between the two ends. The CDR3 length is 15 residues. The V gene's germline CDR1 is SGHDT and CDR2 YYEEEE. CDR3 loop: CASSLSPGAYNEQFF. CDR3 DNA: TGTGCCAGCAGCTTGTCACCGGGAGCCTACAATGAGCAGTTCTTC.

V and J are TRBV5-8 and TRBJ2-7; D is undetermined. The length of the CDR3 is 12 residues. Trimming cost V 4 bases and J 5 bases, with 10 bases left between them. Germline assignment: CDR1 SGHTS and CDR2 YDEGEE. DNA for the CDR3: TGTGCCAGCAGCGCCCGCGCCAACGAGCAGTACTTC. Its translation is CASSARANEQYF.

V usage is TRBV7-9 and J usage is TRBJ2-7, with TRBD1 as a possible D gene (7 bases). The CDR3 runs to 13 residues. From germline, CDR1 is SEHNR and CDR2 FQNEAQ (reference sequence). Trimming removed 4 bases at V and 13 bases at J, with 20 bases between. CDR3 region: CASSSDWVRGDYF. The CDR3 DNA reads TGTGCCAGCAGCTCAGACTGGGTCAGGGGGGACTACTTC.

The CDR3 nucleotides are TGTGCCAGCAGCTTAGACGTCTTGCTTGAGCAGTTCTTC. Translation: CASSLDVLLEQFF. V is TRBV7-2 and J is TRBJ2-1, with unresolved D. Looked up from germline, CDR1 is SGHTA and CDR2 is FQGNSA. There are 13 residues in the CDR3. Deletions cut 1 base from V and 9 bases from J, with 10 bases between.

This clone was recorded only once. V and J are TRBV4-1 and TRBJ1-1, with unresolved D. This CDR3 is 15 amino acids long. V lost 0 bases, J lost 0 bases, and 8 bases lay in between. Germline V gene sequence: CDR1 MGHRA, CDR2 YSYEKL. The CDR3 DNA sequence: TGCGCCAGCAGCCAAGATCTTGGTATGAACACTGAAGCTTTCTTT. It translates to CASSQDLGMNTEAFF.

Details on this clone: Other DNA sequences from this sample encode an identical CDR3 as well. V is TRBV2 and J is TRBJ2-5, with D unclear. Germline-derived CDR1 and CDR2 are SNHLY and FYNNEI. Trimming pared 1 base from V and 5 bases from J, leaving 8 bases between. CDR3 length equals 13 residues. The CDR3 DNA sequence: TGTGCCAGCAGTGAAGGGGGTCGGGAGACCCAGTACTTC. This encodes CASSEGGRETQYF.

Worth noting for this clone: At the DNA level, this CDR3 is encoded by other sequences in the same sample as well. V is TRBV27 and J is TRBJ2-7; the D gene is possibly TRBD1 (6 bases). The CDR3 sequence is 15 residues long. Germline values: CDR1 MNHEY, CDR2 SMNVEV (reference sequence). V was shortened by 0 bases and J by 3 bases, with 12 bases between the two germline ends. For the CDR3, the DNA is TGTGCCAGCAGTTTATCTCTCGGACAGAGCTACGAGCAGTACTTC. Its protein product is CASSLSLGQSYEQYF.

This chain joins TRBV6-1 and TRBJ2-7, with 7 bases that match TRBD1. Germline CDR1 MNHNS, CDR2 SASEGT. The CDR3 consists of 14 residues. V trimming: 6 bases; J trimming: 2 bases; junction bases outside the gene matches: 7. CDR3 sequence reads: CASRNRGSPYEQYF. CDR3 coding DNA: TGTGCCAGCAGGAACAGGGGATCACCCTACGAGCAGTACTTC.

On this clone: The sample carries other DNA sequences with the same CDR3. This chain uses TRBV27 with TRBJ2-7; TRBD2 aligns across 7 bases. J was trimmed by 4 bases and V by 2 bases; bases with no gene match: 2. This CDR3 is 13 amino acids long. Germline V gene sequence: CDR1 MNHEY, CDR2 SMNVEV (reference sequence). CDR3 loop: CASSLEGGYEQYF. The DNA for the CDR3 is TGTGCCAGCAGTTTAGAGGGAGGGTACGAGCAGTACTTC.

The CDR3 nucleotides are TGCTCTAGCGGGAGTGGGGTTGAGCAGTTCTTC. It yields the protein CSSGSGVEQFF. The V gene is TRBV4-1, the J gene TRBJ2-1, with 10 bases lining up with TRBD2. The CDR3 length is 11 residues. Per germline, CDR1 MGHRA and CDR2 YSYEKL.

The chain has TRBV6-1 and TRBJ2-7, with D tentatively TRBD2 (6 bases). Deletions cut 2 bases from V and 7 bases from J, with 12 bases between. The length of the CDR3 is 13 residues. The germline V gene has CDR1 MNHNS and CDR2 SASEGT. The CDR3 DNA sequence: TGTGCCAGCAGTGAAAACGGCGGGATGGAGCAGTACTTC. This codes for CASSENGGMEQYF.

V and J are TRBV7-9 and TRBJ1-2, with 7 bases identical to TRBD1. The germline gives CDR1 SEHNR, CDR2 FQNEAQ (reference sequence). With 6 bases clipped from V and 5 bases from J, the junction kept 6 bases outside the gene matches. The CDR3 spans 13 residues. CDR3 sequence: CASRPDRDYGYTF. The CDR3 coding sequence is TGTGCCAGCAGACCTGACAGGGATTATGGCTACACCTTC.